The entry below gives a single T cell receptor (beta chain) sequence along with its context. The record originates from a study of blood T cell repertoires in COVID-19. Study-level background: In each case, the material was cDNA or gDNA derived from T cells, B-cell-depleted T cells, or PBMCs.

Study processing details: Reference gene primer amplification gave nucleated cell count estimates. Sequenced by immunoSEQ multiplex PCR; TCRdb stores in-frame clones only, minus some. From that table come the V and J calls and clone size; the DNA was used to work out D and trimming. The sample has about 100,000 clones, roughly 90% seen once. Trimming removed 5 bases from V and 7 bases from J; junction bases left unmatched: 10. CDR1 SEHNR and CDR2 FQNEAQ come from the germline V gene (reference sequence). The CDR3 is made up of 15 amino acids. This sequence originates from a man older than 75 with acute or convalescent COVID-19. The chain couples TRBV7-9 to TRBJ2-7; 11 nucleotides line up with TRBD2. Sequenced material: peripheral blood. The CDR3 reads CASSLEDSGRAEQYF. The CDR3 DNA reads as TGTGCCAGCAGCCTGGAAGATAGCGGGAGGGCGGAGCAGTACTTC.